Listed below are T cell receptor beta chains from one sample, sequenced in a study of T cell responses to AZD1222 COVID-19 vaccine. Using immunoSEQ multiplex PCR, the repertoire was profiled, and TCRdb retains in-frame clones only, with some absent. The sample holds 100,000 to 150,000 clones, around nine tenths seen once. The source material was peripheral blood, sampled on day 0 of MenACWY control vaccination. The receptors stem from an adult in good health. CDR3s include the opening cysteine and the closing phenylalanine or tryptophan. A D gene is named only where the DNA matches it firmly. Part of the rows lack a size; the others show once, few, many or a class for expanded clones.

J gene,clone size,D gene,V gene,CDR3 DNA,CDR3 protein
TRBJ2-7,NA,NA,TRBV5-1,TGCGCCAGCAGCCCGGAGGCAGGGACCTACGAGCAGTACTTC,CASSPEAGTYEQYF
TRBJ1-1,once,NA,TRBV4-2,TGTGCCAGCAGCCAAGAAAAGCCCGATCGGGGGGCGAACACTGAAGCTTTCTTT,CASSQEKPDRGANTEAFF
TRBJ1-1,NA,NA,TRBV27,TGTGCCAGCAGTCCCTACCGGCCAGAGAACACTGAAGCTTTCTTT,CASSPYRPENTEAFF
TRBJ1-3,NA,NA,TRBV7-2,TGTGCCAGCAGCTTCTCACAGGGTTGGGACACCATATATTTT,CASSFSQGWDTIYF
TRBJ2-3,NA,NA,TRBV30,TGTGCCTGGAGTAAGGGTTCGAGCGCAGATACGCAGTATTTT,CAWSKGSSADTQYF
TRBJ1-6,NA,NA,TRBV6-1,TGTGCCAGCAGTGAACCAGAGGTTTCACCCCTCCACTTT,CASSEPEVSPLHF
TRBJ1-1,NA,NA,TRBV30,TGTGCCTGGAGTGATCAAGGTCAGAGGGCTTTCTTT,CAWSDQGQRAFF
TRBJ1-6,NA,TRBD1,TRBV5-8,TGTGCCAGCAGAGACGACAGGGCCTATAATTCACCCCTCCACTTT,CASRDDRAYNSPLHF
TRBJ2-1,NA,NA,TRBV11-3,TGTGCCAGCAGCCTCAGGAGCCGGGTCACTTACAATGAGCAGTTCTTC,CASSLRSRVTYNEQFF
TRBJ1-1,NA,NA,TRBV5-1,TGCGCCAGCAGCTCCTCGGGGGCGCAGGGCACTGAAGCTTTCTTT,CASSSSGAQGTEAFF
TRBJ2-5,NA,NA,TRBV6-5,TGTGCCAGCAGCCGCCAGTATGGGGAGACCCAGTACTTC,CASSRQYGETQYF